Below are 23 T cell receptor beta chains sequenced from a single sample in a study of cytotoxic CD8 clonotypes in ibrutinib-treated CLL. Only in-frame clones appear in the TCRdb table, and some are missing; sequencing was by immunoSEQ multiplex PCR. The sample holds about 28,000 clones, less than 60% seen once. This specimen consisted of PBMCs, obtained before ibrutinib treatment. These receptors were collected from a human donor with chronic lymphocytic leukemia.

This clone was picked up many times. This sequence joins TRBV7-9 and TRBJ1-1; TRBD1 matches at 11 bases. The V segment lost 5 bases and the J segment 3 bases; nucleotides outside the gene matches: 2. Looked up from germline, CDR1 is SEHNR and CDR2 is FQNEAQ (reference sequence). The CDR3 has 14 amino acids. CDR3 bases: TGTGCCAGCAGCCGGACAGGGGGCCACACTGAAGCTTTCTTT. This codes for CASSRTGGHTEAFF.

The gene calls are TRBV6-1 and TRBJ1-1; D is unresolved. The CDR3 runs 14 residues. CDR1 MNHNS and CDR2 SASEGT come from the germline V gene. The germline V and J ends were trimmed by 2 bases and 2 bases, with 9 bases remaining between them. The CDR3 reads CASSEWADNTEAFF. The CDR3, as DNA: TGTGCCAGCAGTGAATGGGCAGATAACACTGAAGCTTTCTTT.

The chain couples TRBV5-4 to TRBJ1-1; no clear D gene. V was trimmed by 3 bases and J by 2 bases, leaving 17 bases between them. In germline, CDR1 is SGHNT, CDR2 YYREEE (reference sequence). CDR3 length equals 16 residues. The CDR3 DNA reads TGTGCCAGCAGCTGGAGCTTAGTAGGGATTAACACTGAAGCTTTCTTT. It encodes CASSWSLVGINTEAFF.

V usage is TRBV18 and J usage is TRBJ2-7; D is undetermined. The V and J ends lost 0 bases and 4 bases respectively, with 10 bases between them. CDR1 KGHSH and CDR2 LQKENI come from the germline V gene. CDR3 length equals 14 residues. The CDR3 bases are TGTGCCAGCTCACCACCAGGGATCCATTACGAGCAGTACTTC. Protein sequence: CASSPPGIHYEQYF.

The V and J genes are TRBV10-3 and TRBJ2-7, with D uncertain. CDR1 and CDR2 from the germline V gene are ENHRY and SYGVKD. The CDR3 is 11 residues long. Deletions cut 4 bases from V and 5 bases from J, with 6 bases between. CDR3 nucleotides: TGTGCCATCAGTGGAGGCGACGAGCAGTACTTC. As protein: CAISGGDEQYF.

V and J are TRBV6-5 and TRBJ2-3; D gene uncertain. The CDR3 consists of 14 residues. V was cut by 2 bases and J by 1 base, with 7 bases left in between. Germline lookup yields CDR1 MNHEY and CDR2 SVGAGI. The CDR3 spells CASSYDGGTDTQYF. The CDR3 DNA sequence: TGTGCCAGCAGTTACGACGGTGGCACAGATACGCAGTATTTT.

This clone showed up just a few times. This chain uses TRBV2 with TRBJ2-7; D unclear. This CDR3 has 13 residues. Germline V gives CDR1 SNHLY, CDR2 FYNNEI. V gave up 6 bases and J gave up 0 bases, with 9 bases separating them. As DNA, the CDR3 is TGTGCCAGCAGCCCCGACATCTCCTACGAGCAGTACTTC. It specifies CASSPDISYEQYF.

This chain connects TRBV7-8 to TRBJ1-5; D is possibly TRBD1 (6 bases). Deletions cut 5 bases from V and 5 bases from J, with 13 bases between. This CDR3 has 14 amino acids. The germline gives CDR1 SGHVS, CDR2 FQNEAQ. The DNA for the CDR3 is TGTGCCAGCAGCCCCCGGGACAAAGATCAGCCCCAGCATTTT. Its protein is CASSPRDKDQPQHF.

The chain combines TRBV10-3 with TRBJ2-3; 8 bases are shared with TRBD1. The CDR3 is 16 amino acids. V lost 10 bases, J lost 3 bases, and 15 bases stayed unmatched. Germline V gives CDR1 ENHRY, CDR2 SYGVKD. The CDR3 DNA is TGTGCCACCAGGTCAAGGGGTGGACAGGGTACAGATACGCAGTATTTT. As protein: CATRSRGGQGTDTQYF.

This clone is termed medium-sized (0.01 to 0.1%). V and J are TRBV6-4 and TRBJ1-2; D perhaps matches TRBD1 (6 bases). V lost 4 bases and J 7 bases, leaving 16 bases between the germline ends. CDR3 size: 14 residues. The V gene's germline CDR1 is MRHNA and CDR2 SNTAGT. This CDR3 is CASSVDRWTGGYTF. CDR3 DNA sequence: TGTGCCAGCAGTGTCGACAGGTGGACGGGTGGCTACACCTTC.

The V and J genes are TRBV13 and TRBJ2-7; 10 bases align to TRBD1. The CDR3 has 16 residues. Germline assignment: CDR1 PRHDT and CDR2 FYEKMQ (reference sequence). The V gene end was trimmed by 5 bases and the J gene end by 0 bases; junction bases not matched to a gene: 7. CDR3: CASSPEGQGYSYEQYF. The CDR3 DNA is TGTGCCAGCAGCCCGGAGGGACAGGGGTACTCCTACGAGCAGTACTTC.

A few counts support this clone. CDR3 in amino acids: CASSEAGNNYGYTF. The CDR3 nucleotides are TGCGCCAGCAGTGAAGCGGGTAACAACTATGGCTACACCTTC. The chain links TRBV10-2 to TRBJ1-2; D unresolved. V lost 3 bases and J 2 bases, leaving 10 bases between the germline ends. The CDR3 runs to 14 residues. Germline V lookup: CDR1 WSHSY, CDR2 SAAADI.

V is TRBV6-5 and J is TRBJ2-5; D not certain. CDR1 is MNHEY and CDR2 is SVGAGI in the germline V gene. The CDR3 totals 16 residues. Trimming left V 0 bases short and J 2 bases short, with 13 bases between. The CDR3 protein is CASSYSGHGVQETQYF. CDR3 nucleotides: TGTGCCAGCAGTTACTCTGGCCATGGGGTACAAGAGACCCAGTACTTC.

This chain uses TRBV5-4 with TRBJ2-1, with unresolved D. Trimming took 4 bases from V and 1 from J, leaving 12 bases between them. Germline V gene sequence: CDR1 SGHNT, CDR2 YYREEE (reference sequence). This CDR3 spans 15 amino acids. CDR3 DNA sequence: TGTGCCAGCAGCCCTGGACCATTTTCCTACAATGAGCAGTTCTTC. It codes for CASSPGPFSYNEQFF.

This rearrangement joins TRBV25-1 to TRBJ1-1; no clear D. There are 12 residues in the CDR3. V lost 1 base and J 7 bases, leaving 7 bases between the germline ends. Per germline, CDR1 MGHDK and CDR2 SYGVNS. CDR3 bases: TGTGCCAGCAGTGAATTCCGGGGTGAAGCTTTCTTT. As protein: CASSEFRGEAFF.

Many counts were recorded for this clone. J is TRBJ2-1 and V is TRBV2, with 7 positions matching TRBD2. Germline CDR1 SNHLY, CDR2 FYNNEI. Germline trimming cut 2 bases from V and 0 bases from J; bases unmatched to any gene: 1. The CDR3 extends over 15 amino acids. The CDR3 DNA follows: TGTGCCAGCAGTGAAAGCGGGGCCTCCTACAATGAGCAGTTCTTC. Amino acid sequence: CASSESGASYNEQFF.

CDR3 residues: CASTLNNEQFF. The CDR3 DNA follows: TGTGCCAGCACCCTTAACAATGAGCAGTTCTTC. The chain has TRBV6-5 and TRBJ2-1; no reliable D call. The V gene's germline CDR1 is MNHEY and CDR2 SVGAGI. CDR3 length: 11 residues. The V and J ends lost 7 bases and 5 bases respectively, with 6 bases between them.

The chain combines TRBV10-2 with TRBJ2-5, with D possibly being TRBD1 or TRBD2 (5 bases each). Per the germline V gene, CDR1 is WSHSY and CDR2 is SAAADI. Trimming shortened V by 11 bases and J by 0 bases, and 16 bases separated the two germline ends. The CDR3 covers 14 residues. The CDR3 coding sequence is TGCGCCTCCCGAGGGGTACTAAACCAAGAGACCCAGTACTTC. Translated, it gives CASRGVLNQETQYF.

The genes are TRBV21-1 and TRBJ1-2. TRBV21-1 is shown as a pseudogene. The CDR3 contains 14 residues. CDR3 DNA: TGTGCCAGCAGCAAACCAGGGGGGGGCTATGGCTACACCTTC. Its translation: CASSKPGGGYGYTF.

V usage is TRBV13 and J usage is TRBJ2-7; D is unclear. Trimming pared 6 bases from V and 0 bases from J, leaving 6 bases between. This CDR3 has 12 residues. CDR1 and CDR2 from the germline V gene are PRHDT and FYEKMQ (reference sequence). The DNA of the CDR3 is TGTGCCAGCAGTCATTTCTCCTACGAGCAGTACTTC. This sequence encodes CASSHFSYEQYF.

The rearrangement joins TRBV7-8 to TRBJ1-2; D unresolved. The CDR3 is made up of 15 amino acids. CDR1 and CDR2 from the germline V gene are SGHVS and FQNEAQ. V shed 1 base and J shed 2 bases, with 11 bases lying between them. The CDR3 reads CASSLDSQLNYGYTF. CDR3 sequence (DNA): TGTGCCAGCAGCTTAGACTCCCAGCTAAACTATGGCTACACCTTC.

The V and J genes are TRBV15 and TRBJ1-4; 12 nucleotides match TRBD1. The CDR3 contains 16 residues. V shed 8 bases, J shed 2 bases, and the junction held 6 bases outside the gene matches. CDR1 and CDR2 from the germline V gene are LNHNV and YYDKDF (reference sequence). The CDR3 sequence is CATGTGGTKTNEKLFF. The CDR3 nucleotides are TGTGCCACCGGGACAGGGGGCACGAAGACTAATGAAAAACTGTTTTTT.

V usage is TRBV10-3 and J usage is TRBJ1-2; maybe TRBD1 (5 bases). Germline V CDR1 and CDR2: ENHRY, SYGVKD. This CDR3 spans 16 amino acids. Trimming cost V 6 bases and J 0 bases, with 17 bases left between them. The DNA for the CDR3 is TGTGCCATCAGGGTGACAGAACCAACAGCTAACTATGGCTACACCTTC. It is translated as CAIRVTEPTANYGYTF.